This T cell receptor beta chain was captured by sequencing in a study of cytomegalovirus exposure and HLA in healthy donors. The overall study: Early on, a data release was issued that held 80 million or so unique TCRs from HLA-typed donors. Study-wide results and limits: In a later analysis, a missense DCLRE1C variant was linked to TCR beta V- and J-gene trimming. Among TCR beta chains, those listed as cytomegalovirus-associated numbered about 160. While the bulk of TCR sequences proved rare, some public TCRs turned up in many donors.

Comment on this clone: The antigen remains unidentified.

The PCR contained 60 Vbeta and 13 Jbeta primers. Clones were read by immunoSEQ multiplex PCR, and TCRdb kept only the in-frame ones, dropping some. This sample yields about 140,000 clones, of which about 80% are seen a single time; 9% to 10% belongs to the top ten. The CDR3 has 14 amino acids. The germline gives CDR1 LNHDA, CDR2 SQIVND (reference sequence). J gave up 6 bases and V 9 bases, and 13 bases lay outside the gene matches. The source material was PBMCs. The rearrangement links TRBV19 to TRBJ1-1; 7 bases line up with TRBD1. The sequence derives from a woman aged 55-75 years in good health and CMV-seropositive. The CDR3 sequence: CASRDSHWASEAFF. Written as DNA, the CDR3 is TGTGCCAGCAGGGACAGTCATTGGGCGTCTGAAGCTTTCTTT.